These 9 T cell receptor beta chains were sequenced from one sample in a study of regulatory T cells in long-lasting Graves disease. Specified time point: persistent/refractory GD, antithyroid drugs over 5 years with positive TRAb. After RNA was extracted from PBMCs, the TCR library was made from it. For TCR beta, libraries came from iRepertoire HTBI primers and Arm-PCR of CDR3 regions. TCRdb ran MiXCR on the multiplex PCR reads and lists one entry per CDR3 protein. The sample lists over 650,000 distinct CDR3 sequences, about 32% seen once, with under 50% in the top ten. Sequenced here: peripheral blood mononuclear cells (PBMCs), sampled when the disease was refractory, from a patient treated with antithyroid drugs. The receptors stem from a female donor with Graves disease.

The genes are TRBV13 and TRBJ2-7; the match to TRBD1 covers 10 bases. Trimming removed 6 bases from V and 5 bases from J; junction bases left unmatched: 7. Germline V gene sequence: CDR1 PRHDT, CDR2 FYEKMQ (reference sequence). The CDR3 loop spans 14 amino acids. The CDR3 sequence: CASRPGTGVHEQYF. CDR3 bases: TGTGCCAGCAGACCCGGGACAGGGGTGCACGAGCAGTACTTC.

This sequence joins TRBV5-1 and TRBJ1-4; weak D call: TRBD1 (6 bases). V gave up 4 bases and J gave up 7 bases, with 20 bases separating them. Germline CDR1 and CDR2: SGHRS and YFSETQ. The CDR3 spans 16 residues. The CDR3 spells CASSPDGGGVTEKLFF. Written as DNA, the CDR3 is TGCGCCAGCAGCCCGGATGGGGGGGGCGTCACTGAAAAACTGTTTTTT.

This clonotype was seen a few times. The J gene is TRBJ2-5, the V gene TRBV20-1; 10 positions match TRBD1. The V and J ends lost 6 bases and 4 bases, in that order; junction bases with no gene match: 11. Germline CDR1 reads DFQATT; CDR2 reads SNEGSKA (reference sequence). The CDR3 is 15 amino acids. The CDR3, as DNA: TGCAGTGCGAGACAGGGGGCCGTTGTTGGAGAGACCCAGTACTTC. Protein sequence: CSARQGAVVGETQYF.

This chain uses TRBV5-1 with TRBJ1-1; D possibly corresponds to TRBD1 (5 bases). V was clipped by 1 base and J by 2 bases, with 15 bases between them. There are 16 residues in the CDR3. Germline loops: CDR1 SGHRS, CDR2 YFSETQ. CDR3 region: CASSLTGGLINTEAFF. DNA of the CDR3: TGCGCCAGCAGCTTGACCGGGGGACTCATTAACACTGAAGCTTTCTTT.

The CDR3 spells CSVEPGDYTEAFF. CDR3 DNA: TGCAGCGTTGAACCTGGTGATTACACTGAAGCTTTCTTT. The chain carries TRBV29-1 and TRBJ1-1, with D hard to call. This CDR3 has 13 residues. Trimming removed 2 bases at V and 3 bases at J, with 10 bases between. Germline CDR1 SQVTM, CDR2 ANQGSEA. Full variable domain (rest looked up from reference TRBV29-1 and TRBJ1-1): SAVISQKPSRDICQRGTSLTIQCQVDSQVTMMFWYRQQPGQSLTLIATANQGSEATYESGFVIDKFPISRPNLTFSTLTVSNMSPEDSSIYLCSVEPGDYTEAFFGQGTRLTVV.

The chain links TRBV20-1 to TRBJ1-1; 8 bases are shared with TRBD1. The J segment lost 0 bases and the V segment lost 5 bases, leaving 14 bases of the junction unmatched. Germline V gene sequence: CDR1 DFQATT, CDR2 SNEGSKA (reference sequence). The CDR3 length is 17 residues. In nucleotides, the CDR3 is TGCAGTGCTGGGGAGCTGGACAGGGTGGGGATGAACACTGAAGCTTTCTTT. It specifies CSAGELDRVGMNTEAFF.

The rearrangement links TRBV7-2 to TRBJ2-7, with TRBD2 matching over 9 bases. CDR1 and CDR2 (germline): SGHTA, FQGNSA. Trimming cost V 5 bases and J 5 bases; bases outside gene matches: 10. The CDR3 totals 15 residues. The CDR3 DNA is TGTGCCAGCAGCCGAGTGGGACTAGCCCCCAACGAGCAGTACTTC. Translation gives CASSRVGLAPNEQYF.

The chain recombines TRBV20-1 with TRBJ1-2; the D gene is possibly TRBD1 (5 bases). The CDR3 contains 14 residues. The V end was cut by 0 bases, the J end by 8 bases, with 16 bases between. Per germline, CDR1 DFQATT and CDR2 SNEGSKA (reference sequence). The CDR3 protein is CSAREPGDPQGYTF. CDR3 bases: TGCAGTGCTAGAGAACCGGGGGATCCACAGGGCTACACCTTC.

The sample holds a few counts of this clonotype. The gene calls are TRBV7-9 and TRBJ1-1; 7 bases are shared with TRBD1. V dropped 5 bases and J dropped 7; count of bases not matched to a gene: 13. This CDR3 spans 15 amino acids. CDR1 is SEHNR, CDR2 FQNEAQ, per germline (reference sequence). This chain's CDR3 is CASSLGTALRDEAFF. For the CDR3, the DNA is TGTGCCAGCAGCCTAGGGACAGCGTTAAGGGATGAAGCTTTCTTT.